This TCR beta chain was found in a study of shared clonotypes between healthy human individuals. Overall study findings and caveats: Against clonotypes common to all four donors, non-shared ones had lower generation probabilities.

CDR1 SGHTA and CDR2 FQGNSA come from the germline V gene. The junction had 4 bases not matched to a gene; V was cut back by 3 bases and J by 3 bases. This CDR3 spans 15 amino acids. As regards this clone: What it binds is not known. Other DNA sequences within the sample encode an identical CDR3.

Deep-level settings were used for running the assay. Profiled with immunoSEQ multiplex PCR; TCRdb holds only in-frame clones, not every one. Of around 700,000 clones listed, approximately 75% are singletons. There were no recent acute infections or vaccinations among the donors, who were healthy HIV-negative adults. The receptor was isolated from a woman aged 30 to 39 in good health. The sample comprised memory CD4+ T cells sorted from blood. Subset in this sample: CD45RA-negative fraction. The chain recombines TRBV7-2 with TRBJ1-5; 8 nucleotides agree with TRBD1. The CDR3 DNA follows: TGTGCCAGCAGCTTCGGACAGGGACTCAATCAGCCCCAGCATTTT. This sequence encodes CASSFGQGLNQPQHF.